These 9 T cell receptor beta chains came from one sample sequenced in a study of shared clonotypes between healthy human individuals. Assay used: immunoSEQ multiplex PCR; TCRdb lists only in-frame clones, some missing. The sample contains hundreds of thousands of clones, 95% to 98% of which appear only once. The naive CD8 population came from CD45RO-negative cells selected for CCR7, without terminally differentiated effector memory CD45RA+ cells. The sequenced sample was naive CD8+ T cells sorted from blood. The receptor source for this set is a man aged 30 to 45 in good health.

The chain is built from TRBV27 and TRBJ2-3; 11 positions agree with TRBD2. The CDR3 consists of 16 residues. Trimming took 6 bases from V and 2 from J; bases not matched to a gene: 7. CDR1 MNHEY and CDR2 SMNVEV come from the germline V gene (reference sequence). The DNA for the CDR3 is TGTGCCAGCAGCCTTGGGACTAGCGGATTCACAGATACGCAGTATTTT. Protein product: CASSLGTSGFTDTQYF.

The chain carries TRBV7-6 and TRBJ1-2; D not certain. Trimming removed 7 bases at V and 0 bases at J, with 9 bases between. Germline CDR1 SGHVS, CDR2 FNYEAQ. This CDR3 is built from 13 residues. The CDR3 DNA reads as TGTGCCAGCACCTCCGGCCCTAACTATGGCTACACCTTC. This sequence encodes CASTSGPNYGYTF.

The chain links TRBV4-3 to TRBJ2-2, with D uncertain. V was cut by 1 base and J by 9 bases, with 15 bases left in between. The CDR3 totals 15 residues. CDR1 and CDR2 (germline): LGHNA, YSLEER. The CDR3: CASSQALGVGRELFF. The CDR3 DNA follows: TGCGCCAGCAGCCAAGCCCTTGGGGTTGGGAGGGAGCTGTTTTTT.

Only one count was recorded for this clone. The rearrangement links TRBV28 to TRBJ2-7; 7 positions agree with TRBD1. The CDR3 totals 15 residues. The trim removed 4 bases at V and 4 bases at J, leaving 10 bases unmatched. In germline, CDR1 is MDHEN, CDR2 SYDVKM. This CDR3 reads CASSSSQNRGYEQYF. Here the CDR3 DNA reads TGTGCCAGCAGTTCGTCACAGAACAGGGGTTACGAGCAGTACTTC.

The chain is built from TRBV5-4 and TRBJ2-7, with D perhaps assigned TRBD1 or TRBD2 (5 bases each). Germline CDR1 reads SGHNT; CDR2 reads YYREEE (reference sequence). V was trimmed by 4 bases and J by 0 bases, leaving 17 bases between them. The CDR3 has 16 amino acids. CDR3 residues: CASSRQFGTVSYEQYF. CDR3 in DNA: TGTGCCAGCAGCCGCCAATTCGGGACCGTCTCCTACGAGCAGTACTTC.

V usage is TRBV9 and J usage is TRBJ2-7, with D perhaps TRBD2 (6 bases). V lost 3 bases and J lost 1, with 8 bases in between. The CDR3 length is 13 residues. CDR1 and CDR2 (germline): SGDLS, YYNGEE. The CDR3 DNA is TGTGCCAGCAGCGGGAGGGTTTCCTACGAGCAGTACTTC. Its protein product is CASSGRVSYEQYF. The complete variable domain, with remaining parts taken from reference TRBV9 and TRBJ2-7, reads DSGVTQTPKHLITATGQRVTLRCSPRSGDLSVYWYQQSLDQGLQFLIQYYNGEERAKGNILERFSAQQFPDLHSELNLSSLELGDSALYFCASSGRVSYEQYFGPGTRLTVT.

This chain uses TRBV9 with TRBJ2-7, with D uncertain. The germline V gene has CDR1 SGDLS and CDR2 YYNGEE. The CDR3 extends over 11 amino acids. Trimming left V 3 bases short and J 6 bases short, with 7 bases between. CDR3 DNA sequence: TGTGCCAGCAGCGATTTGGGCGAGCAGTACTTC. Its translation: CASSDLGEQYF.

The gene calls are TRBV11-2 and TRBJ2-2; D not resolved. The V and J ends lost 2 bases and 1 base respectively, with 5 bases between them. Germline values: CDR1 SGHAT, CDR2 FQNNGV. The CDR3 extends over 14 amino acids. The CDR3: CASSLLVNTGELFF. The CDR3 nucleotides are TGTGCCAGCAGCTTATTGGTGAACACCGGGGAGCTGTTTTTT.

The genes are TRBV29-1 and TRBJ2-7; D tentatively fits TRBD1 or TRBD2 (5 bases each). CDR1 is SQVTM and CDR2 is ANQGSEA in the germline V gene. The CDR3 loop spans 14 amino acids. V lost 6 bases and J 0 bases, leaving 15 bases between the germline ends. The DNA for the CDR3 is TGCAGCGTACCCCGGGACGGGAACTCCTACGAGCAGTACTTC. This sequence encodes CSVPRDGNSYEQYF.